This record concerns one T cell receptor beta chain sequence. No antigen is known for it. Looked up from germline, CDR1 is SGHTA and CDR2 is FQGNSA. Trimming cost V 5 bases and J 4 bases, with 23 bases left between them. The CDR3 has 17 residues. These data come from a study of OX40 agonist ivuxolimab in advanced cancers. Study as a whole: Hepatocellular carcinoma, melanoma, renal cell or head and neck cancer was diagnosed in the dose-escalation patients. Study outcomes and limitations: Expanded clones belonging to CD8+ T cells outnumbered, on average, those of CD4+.

Method: immunoSEQ multiplex PCR; TCRdb's copy keeps in-frame clones and lacks some. The data show around 50,000 clones, about four fifths seen once. Autoimmune disease history or systemic immunosuppression meant exclusion. The sequencing here drew on CD4+ or CD8+ T cells sorted from blood, taken in a trial of the OX40 agonist ivuxolimab. This clonotype was obtained from an adult with an advanced solid tumor such as melanoma, head and neck, liver or kidney cancer. The rearrangement uses TRBV7-2 and TRBJ2-5, with no clear D. The CDR3 region has the DNA TGTGCCAGCAGCCCCCGGTTAGTCGGCCCAGTTTTAGAGACCCAGTACTTC. It is translated as CASSPRLVGPVLETQYF.